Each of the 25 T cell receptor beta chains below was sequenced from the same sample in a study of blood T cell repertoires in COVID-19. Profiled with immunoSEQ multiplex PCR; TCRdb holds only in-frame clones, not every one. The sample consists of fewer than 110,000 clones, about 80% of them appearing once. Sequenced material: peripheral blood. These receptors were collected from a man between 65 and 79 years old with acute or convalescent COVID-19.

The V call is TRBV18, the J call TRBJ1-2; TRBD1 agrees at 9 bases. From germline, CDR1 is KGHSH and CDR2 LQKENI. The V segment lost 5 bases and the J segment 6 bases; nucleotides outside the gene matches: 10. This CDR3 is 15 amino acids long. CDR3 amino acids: CASSLDLGQGNGYTF. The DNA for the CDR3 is TGTGCCAGCTCATTAGACCTCGGACAGGGGAATGGCTACACCTTC.

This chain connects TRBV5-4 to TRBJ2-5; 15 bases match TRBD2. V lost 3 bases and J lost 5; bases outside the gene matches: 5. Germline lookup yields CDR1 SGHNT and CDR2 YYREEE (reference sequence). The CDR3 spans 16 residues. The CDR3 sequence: CASSSGGLAGGETQYF. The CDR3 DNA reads TGTGCCAGCAGCTCCGGCGGACTAGCGGGGGGGGAGACCCAGTACTTC. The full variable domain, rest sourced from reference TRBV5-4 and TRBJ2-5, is ETGVTQSPTHLIKTRGQQVTLRCSSQSGHNTVSWYQQALGQGPQFIFQYYREEENGRGNFPPRFSGLQFPNYSSELNVNALELDDSALYLCASSSGGLAGGETQYFGPGTRLLVL.

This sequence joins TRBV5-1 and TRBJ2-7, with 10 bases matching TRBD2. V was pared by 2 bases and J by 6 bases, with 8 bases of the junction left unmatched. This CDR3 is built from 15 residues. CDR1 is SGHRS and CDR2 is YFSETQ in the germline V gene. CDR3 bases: TGCGCCAGCAGCTTCTCAGCTAGCGGGGGCGGCGAGCAGTACTTC. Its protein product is CASSFSASGGGEQYF.

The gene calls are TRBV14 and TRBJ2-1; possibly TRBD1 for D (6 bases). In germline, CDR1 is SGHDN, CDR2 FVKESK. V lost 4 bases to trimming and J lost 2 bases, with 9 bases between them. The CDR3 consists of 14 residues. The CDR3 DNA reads TGTGCCAGCAGCCGACAGGCTCCCTACAATGAGCAGTTCTTC. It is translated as CASSRQAPYNEQFF.

CDR3: CASSPSGADYGYTF. The DNA for the CDR3 is TGTGCCAGCAGCCCTTCAGGGGCGGACTATGGCTACACCTTC. This rearrangement joins TRBV7-3 to TRBJ1-2; D possibly corresponds to TRBD1 (6 bases). This CDR3 has 14 amino acids. Per germline, CDR1 SGHTA and CDR2 FQGTGA. V shed 5 bases and J shed 3 bases, with 13 bases lying between them.

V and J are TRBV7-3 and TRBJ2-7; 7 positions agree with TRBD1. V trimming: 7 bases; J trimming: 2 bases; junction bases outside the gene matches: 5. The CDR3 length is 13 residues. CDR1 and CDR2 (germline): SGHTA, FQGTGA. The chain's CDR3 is CASNPQGPYEQYF. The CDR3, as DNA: TGTGCCAGCAACCCACAGGGGCCCTACGAGCAGTACTTC.

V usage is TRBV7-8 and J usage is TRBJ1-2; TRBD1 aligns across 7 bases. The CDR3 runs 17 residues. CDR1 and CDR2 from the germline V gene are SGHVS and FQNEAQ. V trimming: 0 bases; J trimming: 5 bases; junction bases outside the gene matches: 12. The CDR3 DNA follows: TGTGCCAGCAGCTTAGCCCCAGAGGGGGCTTCGAGATATGGCTACACCTTC. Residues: CASSLAPEGASRYGYTF.

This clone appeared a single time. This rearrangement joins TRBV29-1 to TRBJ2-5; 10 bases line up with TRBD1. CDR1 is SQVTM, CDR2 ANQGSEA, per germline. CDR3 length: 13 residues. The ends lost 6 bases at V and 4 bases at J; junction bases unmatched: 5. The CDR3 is CSVQTGGGETQYF. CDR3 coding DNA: TGCAGCGTCCAGACAGGGGGCGGAGAGACCCAGTACTTC.

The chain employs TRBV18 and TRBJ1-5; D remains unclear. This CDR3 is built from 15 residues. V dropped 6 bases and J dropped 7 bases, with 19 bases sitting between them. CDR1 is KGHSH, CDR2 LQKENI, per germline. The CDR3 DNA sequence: TGTGCCAGCTCCTCCCGGGTTGTGCATCGCCAGCCCCAGCATTTT. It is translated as CASSSRVVHRQPQHF.

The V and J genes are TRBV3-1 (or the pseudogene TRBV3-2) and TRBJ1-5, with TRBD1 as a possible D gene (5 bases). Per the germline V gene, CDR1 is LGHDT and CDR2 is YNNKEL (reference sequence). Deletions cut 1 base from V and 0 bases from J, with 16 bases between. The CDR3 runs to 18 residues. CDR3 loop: CASSQVPLRGNSNQPQHF. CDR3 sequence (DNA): TGTGCCAGCAGCCAAGTTCCTTTGCGGGGCAATAGCAATCAGCCCCAGCATTTT.

The CDR3 is CASSQQGNSPLHF. The CDR3 DNA sequence: TGTGCCAGCAGTCAACAGGGTAATTCACCCCTCCACTTT. The rearrangement uses TRBV6-5 and TRBJ1-6, with D perhaps matching TRBD1 (6 bases). The CDR3 spans 13 residues. CDR1 and CDR2 (germline): MNHEY, SVGAGI. V dropped 5 bases and J dropped 6 bases, with 8 bases sitting between them.

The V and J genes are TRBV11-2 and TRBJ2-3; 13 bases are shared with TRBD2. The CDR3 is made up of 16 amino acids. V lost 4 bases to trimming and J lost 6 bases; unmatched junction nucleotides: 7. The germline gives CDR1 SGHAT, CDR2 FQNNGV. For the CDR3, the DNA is TGTGCCAGCAGCTATAGGACTAGCGGGGGCCGGGATACGCAGTATTTT. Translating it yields CASSYRTSGGRDTQYF. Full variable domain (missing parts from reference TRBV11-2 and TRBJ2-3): EAGVAQSPRYKIIEKRQSVAFWCNPISGHATLYWYQQILGQGPKLLIQFQNNGVVDDSQLPKDRFSAERLKGVDSTLKIQPAKLEDSAVYLCASSYRTSGGRDTQYFGPGTRLTVL.

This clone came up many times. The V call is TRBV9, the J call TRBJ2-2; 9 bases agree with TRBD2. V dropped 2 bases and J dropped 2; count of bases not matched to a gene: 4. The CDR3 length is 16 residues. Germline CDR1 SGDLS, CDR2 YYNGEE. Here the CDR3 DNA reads TGTGCCAGCAGCGTGCTAGCGGGGAGCAACACCGGGGAGCTGTTTTTT. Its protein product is CASSVLAGSNTGELFF.

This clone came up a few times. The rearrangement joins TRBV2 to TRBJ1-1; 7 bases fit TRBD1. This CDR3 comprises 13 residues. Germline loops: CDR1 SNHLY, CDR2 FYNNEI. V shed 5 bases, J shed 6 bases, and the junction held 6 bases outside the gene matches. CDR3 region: CASSRDSLAEAFF. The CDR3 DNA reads TGTGCCAGCAGTCGGGACAGTCTCGCTGAAGCTTTCTTT.

CDR3 DNA sequence: TGCGCCAGCAGCCAAGATACGGGGGGAAGGGTGAACACTGAAGCTTTCTTT. This gives the protein CASSQDTGGRVNTEAFF. This chain connects TRBV4-3 to TRBJ1-1; the D gene is possibly TRBD1 (5 bases). CDR3 size: 17 residues. In germline, CDR1 is LGHNA, CDR2 YSLEER. V was clipped by 0 bases and J by 0 bases, with 14 bases between them.

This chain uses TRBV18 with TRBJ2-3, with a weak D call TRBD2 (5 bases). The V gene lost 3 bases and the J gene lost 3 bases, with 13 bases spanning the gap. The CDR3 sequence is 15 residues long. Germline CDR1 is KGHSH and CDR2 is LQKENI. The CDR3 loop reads CASSPYTSGTDTQYF. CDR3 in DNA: TGTGCCAGCTCACCCTATACTTCGGGGACAGATACGCAGTATTTT.

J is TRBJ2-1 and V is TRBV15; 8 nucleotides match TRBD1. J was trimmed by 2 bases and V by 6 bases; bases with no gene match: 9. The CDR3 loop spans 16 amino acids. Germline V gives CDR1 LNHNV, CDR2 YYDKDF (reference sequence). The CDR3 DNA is TGTGCCACCAGTTCGTTTACAGGGGGACCCTACAATGAGCAGTTCTTC. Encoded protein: CATSSFTGGPYNEQFF.

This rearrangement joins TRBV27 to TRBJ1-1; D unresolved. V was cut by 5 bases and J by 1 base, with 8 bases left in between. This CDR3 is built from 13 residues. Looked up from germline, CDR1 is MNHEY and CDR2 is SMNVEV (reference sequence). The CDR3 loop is CASSRTENTEAFF. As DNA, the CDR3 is TGTGCCAGCAGTCGGACTGAGAACACTGAAGCTTTCTTT.

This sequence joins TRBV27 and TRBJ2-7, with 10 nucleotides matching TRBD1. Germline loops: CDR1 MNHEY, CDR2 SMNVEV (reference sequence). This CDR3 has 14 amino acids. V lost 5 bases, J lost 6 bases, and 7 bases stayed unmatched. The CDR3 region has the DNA TGTGCCAGCAGTCCGGGACAGGGGTGGGGCGAGCAGTACTTC. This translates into CASSPGQGWGEQYF.

The CDR3 here is CASSLLTDTEAFF. The CDR3 DNA sequence: TGTGCCAGCAGCTTATTAACGGACACTGAAGCTTTCTTT. The chain employs TRBV7-9 and TRBJ1-1; unclear D gene. From germline, CDR1 is SEHNR and CDR2 FQNEAQ (reference sequence). The CDR3 sequence is 13 residues long. The V end lost 2 bases, the J end lost 3 bases, and 7 bases lay between the germline ends.

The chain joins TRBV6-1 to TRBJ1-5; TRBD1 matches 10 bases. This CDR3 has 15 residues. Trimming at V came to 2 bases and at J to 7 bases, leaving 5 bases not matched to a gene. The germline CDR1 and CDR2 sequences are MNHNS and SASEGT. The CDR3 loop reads CASSELTGGSQPQHF. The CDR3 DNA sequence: TGTGCCAGCAGTGAACTGACAGGGGGCAGCCAGCCCCAGCATTTT.

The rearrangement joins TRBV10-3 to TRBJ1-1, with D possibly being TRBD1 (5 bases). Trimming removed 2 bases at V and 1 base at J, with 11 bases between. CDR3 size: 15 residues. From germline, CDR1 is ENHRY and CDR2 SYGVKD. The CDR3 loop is CAISEGGVGNTEAFF. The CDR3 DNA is TGTGCCATCAGTGAGGGGGGGGTCGGGAACACTGAAGCTTTCTTT.

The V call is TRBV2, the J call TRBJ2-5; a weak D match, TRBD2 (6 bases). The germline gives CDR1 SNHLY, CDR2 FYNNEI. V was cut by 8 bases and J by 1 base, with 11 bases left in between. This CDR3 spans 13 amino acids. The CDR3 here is CASWAGLQETQYF. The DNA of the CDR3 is TGTGCCAGCTGGGCGGGGCTCCAAGAGACCCAGTACTTC.

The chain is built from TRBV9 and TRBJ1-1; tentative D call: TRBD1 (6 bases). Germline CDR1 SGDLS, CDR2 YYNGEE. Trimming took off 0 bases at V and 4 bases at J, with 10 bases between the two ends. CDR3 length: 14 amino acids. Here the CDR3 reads CASSVAGVGTEAFF. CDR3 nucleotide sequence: TGTGCCAGCAGCGTAGCAGGGGTCGGCACTGAAGCTTTCTTT. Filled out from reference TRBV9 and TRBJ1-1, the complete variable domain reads DSGVTQTPKHLITATGQRVTLRCSPRSGDLSVYWYQQSLDQGLQFLIQYYNGEERAKGNILERFSAQQFPDLHSELNLSSLELGDSALYFCASSVAGVGTEAFFGQGTRLTVV.

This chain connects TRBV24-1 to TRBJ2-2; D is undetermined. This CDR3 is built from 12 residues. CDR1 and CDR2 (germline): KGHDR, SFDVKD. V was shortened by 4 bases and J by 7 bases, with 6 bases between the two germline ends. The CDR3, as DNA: TGTGCCACCAGTGAACACAACGGGGAGCTGTTTTTT. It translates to CATSEHNGELFF.